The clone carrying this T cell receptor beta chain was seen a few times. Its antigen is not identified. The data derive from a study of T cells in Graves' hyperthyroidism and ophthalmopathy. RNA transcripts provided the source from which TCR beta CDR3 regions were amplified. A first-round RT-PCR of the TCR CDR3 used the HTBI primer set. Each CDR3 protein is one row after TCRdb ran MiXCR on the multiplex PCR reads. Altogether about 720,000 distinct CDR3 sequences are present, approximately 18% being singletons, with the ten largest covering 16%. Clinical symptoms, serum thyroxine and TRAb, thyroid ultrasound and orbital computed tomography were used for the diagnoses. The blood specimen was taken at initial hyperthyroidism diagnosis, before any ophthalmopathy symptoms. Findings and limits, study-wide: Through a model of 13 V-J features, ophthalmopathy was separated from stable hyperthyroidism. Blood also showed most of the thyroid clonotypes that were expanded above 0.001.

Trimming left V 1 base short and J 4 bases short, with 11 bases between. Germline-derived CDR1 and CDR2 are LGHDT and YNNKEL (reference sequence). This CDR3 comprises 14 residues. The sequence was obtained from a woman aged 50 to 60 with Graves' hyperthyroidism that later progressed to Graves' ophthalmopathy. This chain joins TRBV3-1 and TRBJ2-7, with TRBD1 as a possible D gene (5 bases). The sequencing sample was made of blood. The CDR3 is CASSQVPGYYEQYF. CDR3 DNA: TGTGCCAGCAGCCAAGTCCCAGGGTATTACGAGCAGTACTTC.